This entry is about one TCR beta chain. The sample comes from a study of shared clonotypes between healthy human individuals. Clones were sequenced by immunoSEQ multiplex PCR, and TCRdb holds only the in-frame ones, with some missing. The sample lists approximately 500,000 clones; 90% to 96% were seen once. Trimming cost V 7 bases and J 1 base, with 8 bases left between them. Germline CDR1 and CDR2: MNHNS and SASEGT. The CDR3 runs to 13 residues. The sequence came from a woman under 40 in good health. Sequenced material: naive CD4+ T cells sorted from blood. The sample's subset: CD45RA+ positively selected. This sequence joins TRBV6-1 and TRBJ2-1; D possibly corresponds to TRBD2 (6 bases). In DNA form, the CDR3 reads TGTGCCAGCAAGGCGGGGTCCTACAATGAGCAGTTCTTC. Amino acid sequence: CASKAGSYNEQFF.